A single TCR beta chain is shown here with its context. Its matching antigen is unknown. Data came from immunoSEQ multiplex PCR; TCRdb stores just in-frame clones and leaves some out. The data show more than 50,000 clones, about 80% seen once. The CDR3 is made up of 17 amino acids. Trimming cost V 3 bases and J 1 base, with 16 bases left between them. Germline V lookup: CDR1 SEHNR, CDR2 FQNEAQ (reference sequence). This specimen belongs to a study of OX40 agonist ivuxolimab in advanced cancers. Overall study findings and caveats: At doses 0.1 to 3.0 mg/kg, CD4+ and CD8+ clones expanded. The study found that CD8+ T cells averaged more expanded clones than CD4+.

The chain joins TRBV7-9 to TRBJ2-1, with D tentatively TRBD1 (5 bases). The clonotype was recovered from an adult with an advanced solid tumor such as melanoma, head and neck, liver or kidney cancer. The source material was CD4+ or CD8+ T cells sorted from blood, sampled in a trial of the OX40 agonist ivuxolimab. The CDR3, as DNA: TGTGCCAGCAGCTTGGAGTATGGGGCCAGATCCTACAATGAGCAGTTCTTC. The encoded protein is CASSLEYGARSYNEQFF.